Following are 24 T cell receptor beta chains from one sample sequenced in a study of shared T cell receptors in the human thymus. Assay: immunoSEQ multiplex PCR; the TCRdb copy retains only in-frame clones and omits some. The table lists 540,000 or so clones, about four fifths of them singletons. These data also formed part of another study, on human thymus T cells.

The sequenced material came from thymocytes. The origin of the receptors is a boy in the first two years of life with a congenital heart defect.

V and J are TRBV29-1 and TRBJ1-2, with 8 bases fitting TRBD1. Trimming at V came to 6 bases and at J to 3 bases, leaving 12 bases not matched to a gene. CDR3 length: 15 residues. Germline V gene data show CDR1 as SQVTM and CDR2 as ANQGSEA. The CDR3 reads CSVRRQGQAHYGYTF. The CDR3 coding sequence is TGCAGCGTGCGGAGGCAGGGACAGGCCCACTATGGCTACACCTTC.

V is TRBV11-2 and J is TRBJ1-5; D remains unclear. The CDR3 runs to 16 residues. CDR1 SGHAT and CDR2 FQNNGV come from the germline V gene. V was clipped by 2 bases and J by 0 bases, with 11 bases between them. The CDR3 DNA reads TGTGCCAGCAGCTTAAGCCCGTCCAATAGCAATCAGCCCCAGCATTTT. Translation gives CASSLSPSNSNQPQHF.

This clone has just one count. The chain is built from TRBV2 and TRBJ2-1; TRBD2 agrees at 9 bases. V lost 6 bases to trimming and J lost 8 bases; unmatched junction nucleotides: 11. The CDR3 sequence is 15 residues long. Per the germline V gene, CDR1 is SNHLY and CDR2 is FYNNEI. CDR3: CASSPTAGGVDEQFF. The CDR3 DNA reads TGTGCCAGCAGCCCAACAGCGGGAGGAGTTGATGAGCAGTTCTTC. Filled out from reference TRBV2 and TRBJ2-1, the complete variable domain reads EPEVTQTPSHQVTQMGQEVILRCVPISNHLYFYWYRQILGQKVEFLVSFYNNEISEKSEIFDDQFSVERPDGSNFTLKIRSTKLEDSAMYFCASSPTAGGVDEQFFGPGTRLTVL.

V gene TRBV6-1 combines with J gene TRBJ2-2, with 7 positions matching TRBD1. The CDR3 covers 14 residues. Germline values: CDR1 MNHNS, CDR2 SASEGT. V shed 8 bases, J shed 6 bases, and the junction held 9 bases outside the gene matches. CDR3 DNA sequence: TGTGCCAGCGCTCCCGACAGGGCGGCCGGGGAGCTGTTTTTT. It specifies CASAPDRAAGELFF.

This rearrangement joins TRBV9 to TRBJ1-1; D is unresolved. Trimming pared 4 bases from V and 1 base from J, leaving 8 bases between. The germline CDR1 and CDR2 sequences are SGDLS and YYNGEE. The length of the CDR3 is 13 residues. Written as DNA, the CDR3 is TGTGCCAGCAGCTCACAGCAGAACACTGAAGCTTTCTTT. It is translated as CASSSQQNTEAFF.

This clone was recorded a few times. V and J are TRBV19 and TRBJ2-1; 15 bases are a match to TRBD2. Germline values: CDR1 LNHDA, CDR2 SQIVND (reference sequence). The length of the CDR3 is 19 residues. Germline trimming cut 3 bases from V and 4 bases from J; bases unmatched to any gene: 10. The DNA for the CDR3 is TGTGCCAGTAGTATTAGGGGACTAGCGGGAGGCGCGGGGTACAATGAGCAGTTCTTC. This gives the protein CASSIRGLAGGAGYNEQFF.

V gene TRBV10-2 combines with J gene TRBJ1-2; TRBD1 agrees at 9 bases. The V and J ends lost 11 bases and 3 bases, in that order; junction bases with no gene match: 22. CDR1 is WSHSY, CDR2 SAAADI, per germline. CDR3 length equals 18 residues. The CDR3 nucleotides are TGCGCCGCTTCCCCCGGGACAGGGTCACTCCCCCATTACTATGGCTACACCTTC. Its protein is CAASPGTGSLPHYYGYTF.

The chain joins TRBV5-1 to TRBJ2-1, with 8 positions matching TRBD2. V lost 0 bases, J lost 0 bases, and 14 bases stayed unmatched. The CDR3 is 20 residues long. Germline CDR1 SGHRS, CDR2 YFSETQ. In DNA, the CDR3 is TGCGCCAGCAGCTTGGATCCCAGGGGAACTAGCGGCCACTCCTACAATGAGCAGTTCTTC. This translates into CASSLDPRGTSGHSYNEQFF.

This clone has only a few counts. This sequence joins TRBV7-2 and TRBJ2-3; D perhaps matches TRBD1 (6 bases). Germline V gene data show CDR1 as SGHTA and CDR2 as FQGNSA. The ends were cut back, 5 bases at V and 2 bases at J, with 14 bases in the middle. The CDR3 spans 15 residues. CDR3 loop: CASSPRDTHTDTQYF. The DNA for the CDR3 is TGTGCCAGCAGCCCCCGGGACACCCACACAGATACGCAGTATTTT.

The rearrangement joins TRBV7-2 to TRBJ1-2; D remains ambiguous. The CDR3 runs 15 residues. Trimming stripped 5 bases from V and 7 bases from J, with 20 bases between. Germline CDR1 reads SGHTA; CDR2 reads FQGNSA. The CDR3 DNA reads TGTGCCAGCAGCCACCAAGTCGGGAGGGAGGGTGGCTACACCTTC. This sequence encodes CASSHQVGREGGYTF.

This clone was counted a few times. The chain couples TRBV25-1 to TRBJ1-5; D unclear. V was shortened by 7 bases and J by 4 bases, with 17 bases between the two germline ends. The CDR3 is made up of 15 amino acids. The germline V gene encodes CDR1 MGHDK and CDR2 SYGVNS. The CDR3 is CASIPGSPLNQPQHF. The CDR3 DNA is TGTGCCAGCATCCCGGGATCCCCCCTTAATCAGCCCCAGCATTTT. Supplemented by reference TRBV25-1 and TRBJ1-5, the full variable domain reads EADIYQTPRYLVIGTGKKITLECSQTMGHDKMYWYQQDPGMELHLIHYSYGVNSTEKGDLSSESTVSRIRTEHFPLTLESARPSHTSQYLCASIPGSPLNQPQHFGDGTRLSIL.

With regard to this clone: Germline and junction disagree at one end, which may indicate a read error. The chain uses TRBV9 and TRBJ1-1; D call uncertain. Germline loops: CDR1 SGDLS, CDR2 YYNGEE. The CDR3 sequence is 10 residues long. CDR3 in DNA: TGTGCCAGCAGCCCCGACGACAAGCTCTTT. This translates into CASSPDDKLF.

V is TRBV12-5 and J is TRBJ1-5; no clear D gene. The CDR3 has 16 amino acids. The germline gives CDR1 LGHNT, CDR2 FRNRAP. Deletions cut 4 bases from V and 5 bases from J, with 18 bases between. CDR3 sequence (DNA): TGTGCTAGTGGTTCTGACCTAGGGTACGGGGATCAGCCCCAGCATTTT. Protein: CASGSDLGYGDQPQHF.

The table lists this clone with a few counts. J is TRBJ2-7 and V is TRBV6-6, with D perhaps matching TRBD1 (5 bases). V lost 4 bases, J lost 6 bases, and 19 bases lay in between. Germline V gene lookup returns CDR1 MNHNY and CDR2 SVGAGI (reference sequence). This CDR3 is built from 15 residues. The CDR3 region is CASSWTGLGVAEQYF. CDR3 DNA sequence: TGTGCCAGCAGTTGGACGGGCCTAGGGGTAGCCGAGCAGTACTTC.

The CDR3, as DNA: TGTGCCAGCAGCTTGACAGGGAGAAACACCGGGGAGCTGTTTTTT. This codes for CASSLTGRNTGELFF. The chain carries TRBV11-2 and TRBJ2-2, with 7 bases that match TRBD1. The V gene's germline CDR1 is SGHAT and CDR2 FQNNGV. This CDR3 has 15 amino acids. Trimming removed 3 bases from V and 2 bases from J; junction bases left unmatched: 3.

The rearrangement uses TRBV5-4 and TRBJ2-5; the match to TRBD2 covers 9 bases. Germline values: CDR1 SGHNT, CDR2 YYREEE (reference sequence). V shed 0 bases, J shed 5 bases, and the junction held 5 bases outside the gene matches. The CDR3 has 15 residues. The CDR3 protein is CASSLGLADEETQYF. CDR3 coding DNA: TGTGCCAGCAGCTTGGGACTAGCGGATGAGGAGACCCAGTACTTC.

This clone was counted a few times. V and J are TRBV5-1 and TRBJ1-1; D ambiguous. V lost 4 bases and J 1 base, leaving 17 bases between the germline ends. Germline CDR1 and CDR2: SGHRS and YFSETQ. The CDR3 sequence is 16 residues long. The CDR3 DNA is TGCGCCAGCAGCGTAGCCCCTGGCCCTACGAACACTGAAGCTTTCTTT. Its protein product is CASSVAPGPTNTEAFF.

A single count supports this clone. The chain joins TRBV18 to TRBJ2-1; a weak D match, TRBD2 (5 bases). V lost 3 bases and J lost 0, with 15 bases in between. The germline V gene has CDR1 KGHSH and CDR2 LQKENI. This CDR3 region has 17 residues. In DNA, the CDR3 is TGTGCCAGCTCACCTCCTAGCTTACTGCGCTCCTACAATGAGCAGTTCTTC. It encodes CASSPPSLLRSYNEQFF.

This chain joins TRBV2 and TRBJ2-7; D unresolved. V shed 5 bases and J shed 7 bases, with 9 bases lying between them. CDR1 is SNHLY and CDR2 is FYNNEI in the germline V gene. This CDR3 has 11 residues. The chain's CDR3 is CASSYPEEQYF. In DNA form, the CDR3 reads TGTGCCAGCAGTTACCCCGAGGAGCAGTACTTC.

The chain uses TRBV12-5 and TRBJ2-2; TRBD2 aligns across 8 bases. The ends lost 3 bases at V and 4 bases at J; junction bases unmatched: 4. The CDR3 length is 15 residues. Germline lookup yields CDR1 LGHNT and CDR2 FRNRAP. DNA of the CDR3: TGTGCTAGTGGTTTTCGGGAGGGGAGCACCGGGGAGCTGTTTTTT. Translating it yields CASGFREGSTGELFF.

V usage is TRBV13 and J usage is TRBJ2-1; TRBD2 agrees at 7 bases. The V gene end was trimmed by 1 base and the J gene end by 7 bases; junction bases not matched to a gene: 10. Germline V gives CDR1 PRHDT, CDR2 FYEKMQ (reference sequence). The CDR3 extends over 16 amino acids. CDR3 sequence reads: CASSLVAGDARNEQFF. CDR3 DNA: TGTGCCAGCAGCTTAGTGGCGGGAGACGCCCGTAATGAGCAGTTCTTC. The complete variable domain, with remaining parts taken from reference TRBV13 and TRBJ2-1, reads AAGVIQSPRHLIKEKRETATLKCYPIPRHDTVYWYQQGPGQDPQFLISFYEKMQSDKGSIPDRFSAQQFSDYHSELNMSSLELGDSALYFCASSLVAGDARNEQFFGPGTRLTVL.

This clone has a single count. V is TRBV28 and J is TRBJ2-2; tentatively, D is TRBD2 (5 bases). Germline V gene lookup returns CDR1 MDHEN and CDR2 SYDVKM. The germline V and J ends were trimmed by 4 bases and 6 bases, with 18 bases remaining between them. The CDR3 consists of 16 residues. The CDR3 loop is CASSSSGRGVAGELFF. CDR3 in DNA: TGTGCCAGCAGTTCCTCGGGCCGGGGAGTCGCCGGGGAGCTGTTTTTT.

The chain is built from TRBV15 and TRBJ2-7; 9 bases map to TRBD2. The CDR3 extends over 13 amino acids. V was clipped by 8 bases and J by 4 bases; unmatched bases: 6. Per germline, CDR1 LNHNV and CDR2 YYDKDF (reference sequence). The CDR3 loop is CATASTSGYEQYF. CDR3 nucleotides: TGTGCCACCGCCTCGACTAGCGGATACGAGCAGTACTTC.

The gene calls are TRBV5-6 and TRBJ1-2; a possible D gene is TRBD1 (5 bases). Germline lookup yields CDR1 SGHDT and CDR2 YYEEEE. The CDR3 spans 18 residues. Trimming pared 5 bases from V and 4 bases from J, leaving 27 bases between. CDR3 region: CASSLRWQGGVFPYGYTF. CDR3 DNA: TGTGCCAGCAGTCTCAGGTGGCAGGGAGGTGTTTTTCCCTATGGCTACACCTTC.